This TCR beta chain was captured by sequencing in a study of T cell responses to AZD1222 COVID-19 vaccine. Study results and limitations: At baseline, just five to seven AZD1222 recipients tested seropositive. Repertoires were obtained solely post-peak T cell response. Clonal diversity may have been underestimated, and the donors were mostly white British, with more females than males. The study reported that nearly half of spike-specific TCRs target unmutated variant regions.

For this clone: Its specificity is unknown.

CDR3 length equals 15 residues. V was clipped by 1 base and J by 4 bases, with 11 bases between them. CDR1 LGHNT and CDR2 FRNRAP come from the germline V gene. Libraries were prepared by immunoSEQ multiplex PCR; TCRdb keeps only in-frame clonotypes and omits some of them. In the table there are fewer than 85,000 clones, about 92% of which are singletons. The chain links TRBV12-5 to TRBJ2-1; the D gene could be TRBD1 or TRBD2 (5 bases each). The clonotype originates from an adult in good health. Specimen: peripheral blood, collected on day 0 of MenACWY control vaccination. DNA of the CDR3: TGTGCTAGTGGTTTGGCCCTAGCAGGGTACAATGAGCAGTTCTTC. Its protein product is CASGLALAGYNEQFF. The full variable domain, with the rest looked up from reference TRBV12-5 and TRBJ2-1, is DARVTQTPRHKVTEMGQEVTMRCQPILGHNTVFWYRQTMMQGLELLAYFRNRAPLDDSGMPKDRFSAEMPDATLATLKIQPSEPRDSAVYFCASGLALAGYNEQFFGPGTRLTVL.